Listed below are T cell receptor beta chains from one sample, sequenced in a study of blood T cell repertoires in COVID-19. Here immunoSEQ multiplex PCR was the method, and the copy in TCRdb shows in-frame clones only, minus some. The table has about 160,000 clones, 84% seen once. The sample was PBMCs or T cells enriched from blood (not recorded which). The source of these receptors is a woman between 45 and 60 years old who had recovered from COVID-19. Each CDR3 is given with its conserved first and last residue. D genes are given only for firm matches. The size of a clone is reported for some rows only, either as once, few or many, or as a class for expanded clones.

TRBV19	TRBJ1-3	TRBD1	-	TGTGCCAGTAGCCCAGGGGGTTTTGGAAACACCATATATTTT	CASSPGGFGNTIYF
TRBV4-3	TRBJ1-4	-	-	TGCGCCAGCAGCCATCGGAGGACCGAAAAACTGTTTTTT	CASSHRRTEKLFF
TRBV19	TRBJ2-2	TRBD1	-	TGTGCCAGTAGTCCGGACAGGGGCACCGGGGAGCTGTTTTTT	CASSPDRGTGELFF
TRBV6-5	TRBJ1-6	-	-	TGTGCCAGCAGTTACTCGGTCGGGTTGAGTAATTCACCCCTCCACTTT	CASSYSVGLSNSPLHF
TRBV7-2	TRBJ2-1	TRBD1	-	TGTGCCAGTGGCTGGAAGGGGGCTTTCAATGAGCAGTTCTTC	CASGWKGAFNEQFF
TRBV7-6	TRBJ2-1	TRBD2	-	TGTGCCAGCAGCTTAGGAGCTAGCGGGTCGACAGGCCCCTACAATGAGCAGTTCTTC	CASSLGASGSTGPYNEQFF
TRBV19	TRBJ1-2	-	-	TGTGCCAGTAGTCCCTCGGGGGAATATGGCTACACCTTC	CASSPSGEYGYTF
TRBV11-1	TRBJ2-2	-	-	TGTGCCAGCAGCTTGCAGGGGAACACCGGGGAGCTGTTTTTT	CASSLQGNTGELFF
TRBV4-2	TRBJ2-1	TRBD2	-	TGTGCCAGCAGCCAAGCCCTAGCGGGAGACCCCAATGAGCAGTTCTTC	CASSQALAGDPNEQFF
TRBV5-1	TRBJ2-5	-	-	TGCGCCAGCAGCTTGGAGACAGCCCGTTCAGAGACCCAGTACTTC	CASSLETARSETQYF
TRBV4-1	TRBJ2-6	-	-	TGCGCCAGCAGCCGACAGATACTCTCTGGGGCCAACGTCCTGACTTTC	CASSRQILSGANVLTF
TRBV12-3/TRBV12-4	TRBJ2-4	-	-	TGTGCCAGCAGTTTCTTCGCGAGCATTCAGTACTTC	CASSFFASIQYF
TRBV27	TRBJ2-1	-	-	TGTGCCAGCAGTGTTGAGAAAGTTCCTTACAATGAGCAGTTCTTC	CASSVEKVPYNEQFF
TRBV27	TRBJ2-3	TRBD2	-	TGTGCCAGCAGTTCAACCTCCTTGACTAGCGGGAGTTCTGATAGCACAGATACGCAGTATTTT	CASSSTSLTSGSSDSTDTQYF
TRBV19	TRBJ2-7	TRBD2	-	TGTGCCAGTAGGGGAGCGGGGGGAGCCTACGAGCAGTACTTC	CASRGAGGAYEQYF
TRBV5-8	TRBJ1-2	-	-	TGTGCCAGCAGCTCATGGACAGTAGACTACACCTTC	CASSSWTVDYTF
TRBV15	TRBJ1-2	-	once	TGTGCCACCAGCAGAGATCTATATGGCTACACCTTC	CATSRDLYGYTF
TRBV2	TRBJ1-2	TRBD1	-	TGTGCCAGCAGCCCCGGGACAGGCTATGGCTACACCTTC	CASSPGTGYGYTF
TRBV7-6	TRBJ1-6	-	-	TGTGCCAGCAGCTCCACAGGGTCGGTAAATTCACCCCTCCACTTT	CASSSTGSVNSPLHF
TRBV29-1	TRBJ1-2	-	-	TGCAGCGTTGAGACGTTATCGGGACAACGCTACACCTTC	CSVETLSGQRYTF
TRBV6-6	TRBJ2-7	TRBD1	-	TGTGCCAGCAGTTACACCGCAGGGGGCTACGAGCAGTACTTC	CASSYTAGGYEQYF
TRBV6-5	TRBJ1-2	-	-	TGTGCCAGCAGCCCACACCCCACGCTGTATGGCTACACCTTC	CASSPHPTLYGYTF
TRBV11-2	TRBJ2-5	TRBD2	-	TGTGCCAGCAGCTCGGGACTAGCGGGGGGACAAGAGACCCAGTACTTC	CASSSGLAGGQETQYF
TRBV18	TRBJ2-1	-	-	TGTGCCAGCTCATTGAGGGATGAGCAGTTCTTC	CASSLRDEQFF
TRBV7-3	TRBJ1-1	TRBD1	-	TGTGCCAGCAGCCCCCGGACAGGGGCTGAAGCTTTCTTT	CASSPRTGAEAFF
TRBV5-1	TRBJ1-5	-	once	TGCGCCAGCAGCTTGCCTAACAGGAAACAGCCCCAGCATTTT	CASSLPNRKQPQHF
TRBV28	TRBJ2-7	TRBD2	-	TGTGCCAGCAGCTCTCGGACTAGCGGGAGGGTGCGGGGTGGCGAGCAGTACTTC	CASSSRTSGRVRGGEQYF
TRBV28	TRBJ1-2	-	-	TGTGCCAGCAGTCTGTACTATGACTATGGCTACACCTTC	CASSLYYDYGYTF
TRBV25-1	TRBJ1-3	-	-	TGTGCCAGCTCCCCCGAGGGATACACCATATATTTT	CASSPEGYTIYF
TRBV7-3	TRBJ2-1	-	-	TGTGCCAGCAGCTTAGAGGCCGGTGAGCAGTTCTTC	CASSLEAGEQFF
TRBV5-1	TRBJ2-6	-	-	TGCGCCAGCAGCAGAAATCTCAGGGGCTCTGGGGCCAACGTCCTGACTTTC	CASSRNLRGSGANVLTF
TRBV9	TRBJ2-1	TRBD2	few	TGTGCCAGCAGCGTGACTAGCGGGAGCTACAATGAGCAGTTCTTC	CASSVTSGSYNEQFF
TRBV3-1/TRBV3-2	TRBJ2-5	-	-	TGTCCCAGCACCCAAGGGAGGGGGGGGGAGACCCAGTACTTC	CPSTQGRGGETQYF
TRBV11-2	TRBJ2-2	-	once	TGTGCCAGCAGCCGAGGTACGGGAACCGGGGAGCTGTTTTTT	CASSRGTGTGELFF
TRBV4-2	TRBJ2-2	TRBD2	-	TGTGCCAGCAGCCAACCGGGACTAGCGGGTGGAACCGGGGAGCTGTTTTTT	CASSQPGLAGGTGELFF
TRBV7-2	TRBJ2-1	TRBD2	-	TGTGCCAGCAGCTTGCTCCCCCGACTAGCGGGGGTCATTAATGAGCAGTTCTTC	CASSLLPRLAGVINEQFF
TRBV9	TRBJ2-5	TRBD2	once	TGTGCCAGCAGCGTATCTAGCGGGGGGTGGTCCGAGGAGACCCAGTACTTC	CASSVSSGGWSEETQYF
TRBV3-1/TRBV3-2	TRBJ2-3	-	once	TGTGCCAGCAGCCAAGTCTCCGTACGGGTAGATACGCAGTATTTT	CASSQVSVRVDTQYF
TRBV7-8	TRBJ1-6	TRBD1	-	TGTGCCAGCAGCTTAGGGACAGGGGTCGGTTCACCCCTCCACTTT	CASSLGTGVGSPLHF
TRBV28	TRBJ2-1	TRBD2	-	TGTGCCAGCAGCCGACTAGCGGGAGACAATGAGCAGTTCTTC	CASSRLAGDNEQFF
TRBV5-4	TRBJ2-7	TRBD1	few	TGTGCCAGCAGCTCAAGACAGGGCCCCTTCGAGCAGTACTTC	CASSSRQGPFEQYF
TRBV19	TRBJ1-6	-	many	TGTGCCAGTAGTACCTCGACAGGAGTCTATTCACCCCTCCACTTT	CASSTSTGVYSPLHF
TRBV6-6	TRBJ2-2	-	-	TGTGCCACCGGCCCCTTGGGGGGGCTTAGGACCGGGGAGCTGTTTTTT	CATGPLGGLRTGELFF
TRBV7-2	TRBJ1-4	TRBD1	-	TGTGCCAGCAGCCAATGGACAGGCCTTAATGAAAAACTGTTTTTT	CASSQWTGLNEKLFF
TRBV9	TRBJ2-1	TRBD1	-	TGTGCCAGCAGCGTAGATAGGGGACAGGGAGGCAATGAGCAGTTCTTC	CASSVDRGQGGNEQFF
TRBV6-5	TRBJ1-5	-	few	TGTGCCAGCAGTTACTCCGGGGTTCAGCCCCAGCATTTT	CASSYSGVQPQHF
TRBV2	TRBJ1-2	-	-	TGTGCCAGCACGGTGACGGCGGACTATGGCTACACCTTC	CASTVTADYGYTF
TRBV7-2	TRBJ2-3	TRBD2	-	TGTGCCAGCAGCACGGGACTAGCGGGGAGCCCTAGCACAGATACGCAGTATTTT	CASSTGLAGSPSTDTQYF
TRBV4-1	TRBJ2-3	-	-	TGCGCCAGCAGCCCCCGGGGGCGGGAGCGGACAGATACGCAGTATTTT	CASSPRGRERTDTQYF
TRBV10-3	TRBJ1-2	-	-	TGTGCCATCAGTGCAAATGGCTACACCTTC	CAISANGYTF
TRBV7-9	TRBJ1-3	TRBD1	-	TGTGCCAGCAGCTTATATGCGAGGACAGGGGGAGGAAACACCATATATTTT	CASSLYARTGGGNTIYF